This T cell receptor beta chain was documented in a study of T cells after yellow fever vaccination. The junction had 9 bases not matched to a gene; V was cut back by 0 bases and J by 9 bases. The CDR3 has 17 residues. Germline CDR1 is SGHRS and CDR2 is YFSETQ. TCRdb independently ran MiXCR on the 5' RACE reads; one entry per CDR3 protein. This sample has some 350,000 distinct CDR3 sequences, with 6% to 8% found just once. Sequenced material: PBMCs, taken 5 days after the yellow fever booster vaccination. This TCR derives from a man aged 25-45 years who received the YFV17D yellow fever vaccine. The rearrangement links TRBV5-1 to TRBJ2-1; 13 bases align to TRBD2. CDR3 bases: TGCGCCAGCAGCTTGGTTGGAGGACTAGCGGGAGTTAGTGAGCAGTTCTTC. It yields the protein CASSLVGGLAGVSEQFF. Full variable domain (remainder filled in from reference TRBV5-1 and TRBJ2-1): KAGVTQTPRYLIKTRGQQVTLSCSPISGHRSVSWYQQTPGQGLQFLFEYFSETQRNKGNFPGRFSGRQFSNSRSEMNVSTLELGDSALYLCASSLVGGLAGVSEQFFGPGTRLTVL.